The TCR beta chain under discussion was sequenced for a study of shared clonotypes between healthy human individuals. In germline, CDR1 is SGHTA, CDR2 FQGTGA. The CDR3 extends over 17 amino acids. The J segment lost 7 bases and the V segment lost 5 bases, leaving 10 bases of the junction unmatched. Study outcomes and limitations: Read depth was anticipated to influence clonotype sharing among donors. When compared with the clonotypes that were shared by all four sorted-subset donors, the non-shared clonotypes turned out to have lower generation probabilities.

Concerning this clone: Its antigen is still unknown.

Each subset's genomic DNA was shared equally among a number of immunoSEQ plates. Generated by immunoSEQ multiplex PCR, the TCRdb table keeps only in-frame clones and is missing some. The data contain about 380,000 clones, 95% to 97% of them singletons. Caucasian adults residing in Nashville, Tennessee made up all the donors. The sequence derives from a man aged 25 to 45 in good health. The sample taken for sequencing was memory CD8+ T cells sorted from blood. The subset denotes: CD45RO+ cells pooled with CCR7-negative TemRA cells. The V gene is TRBV7-3, the J gene TRBJ2-1; 14 positions match TRBD2. The CDR3 nucleotides read TGTGCCAGCAGCGGACCAGGGACTAGCGGGAGTCGGAATGAGCAGTTCTTC. Translating gives CASSGPGTSGSRNEQFF.